The next 17 T cell receptor beta chains were all read from a single sample in a study of shared clonotypes between healthy human individuals. Assay: immunoSEQ multiplex PCR; the TCRdb copy retains only in-frame clones and omits some. The sample yields about half a million clones, 79% seen once. Source material: PBMCs. Receptors were obtained from a woman in her 40s in good health. Some clones in this sample may be carry-over from other donors' samples.

The chain employs TRBV7-9 and TRBJ1-1; no firm D call. Germline CDR1 SEHNR, CDR2 FQNEAQ (reference sequence). With 2 bases removed from V and 2 bases from J, the gap between germline ends came to 12 bases. The CDR3 has 15 residues. CDR3 loop: CASSLKWSGNTEAFF. DNA for the CDR3: TGTGCCAGCAGCTTAAAGTGGAGTGGCAACACTGAAGCTTTCTTT.

This chain links TRBV5-1 with TRBJ1-1; TRBD1 is a possible D gene (6 bases). The V end was cut by 4 bases, the J end by 1 base, with 17 bases between. CDR3 length: 16 residues. Germline-derived CDR1 and CDR2 are SGHRS and YFSETQ. The DNA of the CDR3 is TGCGCCAGCAGCCGCGACAGGATTACCGAGAACACTGAAGCTTTCTTT. Its translation: CASSRDRITENTEAFF.

This clone was recorded at least ten times. V gene TRBV27 combines with J gene TRBJ2-3, with 11 bases lining up with TRBD2. Germline CDR1 reads MNHEY; CDR2 reads SMNVEV (reference sequence). V lost 5 bases and J lost 10; bases outside the gene matches: 11. The CDR3 has 15 residues. CDR3 loop: CASSPTSGSRGAQYF. CDR3 bases: TGTGCCAGCAGTCCAACTAGCGGGAGTCGGGGGGCGCAGTATTTT.

J is TRBJ1-3 and V is TRBV6-1, with 8 bases that match TRBD1. V lost 6 bases and J lost 2; bases outside the gene matches: 0. CDR3 length: 13 amino acids. Germline loops: CDR1 MNHNS, CDR2 SASEGT. The CDR3 loop reads CASRGQAGNTIYF. Written as DNA, the CDR3 is TGTGCCAGCAGGGGACAGGCTGGAAACACCATATATTTT.

This clone was counted a single time. The chain links TRBV7-2 to TRBJ2-1, with TRBD2 identical over 7 bases. The CDR3 has 15 residues. With 5 bases clipped from V and 6 bases from J, the junction kept 10 bases outside the gene matches. CDR1 SGHTA and CDR2 FQGNSA come from the germline V gene. The CDR3 region has the DNA TGTGCCAGCAGCCACGGACTAGAATCCCTCAATGAGCAGTTCTTC. Encoded protein: CASSHGLESLNEQFF.

This chain joins TRBV4-3 and TRBJ2-4, with D uncertain. V was shortened by 1 base and J by 8 bases, with 12 bases between the two germline ends. Per germline, CDR1 LGHNA and CDR2 YSLEER. The CDR3 loop spans 14 amino acids. The CDR3 reads CASSQVVGRDIQYF. DNA of the CDR3: TGCGCCAGCAGCCAAGTGGTTGGAAGGGACATTCAGTACTTC.

The chain links TRBV7-9 to TRBJ2-3, with D hard to call. The CDR3 length is 16 residues. V gave up 4 bases and J gave up 6 bases, with 20 bases separating them. CDR1 is SEHNR and CDR2 is FQNEAQ in the germline V gene (reference sequence). CDR3 loop: CASSSLDRSRGDTQYF. In DNA form, the CDR3 reads TGTGCCAGCAGCTCACTGGACCGATCCCGCGGTGATACGCAGTATTTT.

A note on this clone: Germline is not matched at one junction end, which may reflect a read error. The chain is built from TRBV7-7 and TRBJ2-6; 7 bases fit TRBD1. This CDR3 is 15 amino acids long. Germline CDR1 reads SSHAT; CDR2 reads FNYEAQ (reference sequence). The CDR3 DNA sequence: TGTGCTAGCAGTCGGGACAGCTCTGGGGCCAACGTCCTGACTTTC. Protein sequence: CASSRDSSGANVLTF.

V is TRBV11-1 and J is TRBJ2-3; D is possibly TRBD2 (6 bases). The CDR3 sequence is 14 residues long. The germline V and J ends were trimmed by 5 bases and 5 bases, with 14 bases remaining between them. CDR1 and CDR2 from the germline V gene are SGHAT and FQDESV (reference sequence). The chain's CDR3 is CASSPTGGEDTQYF. DNA for the CDR3: TGTGCCAGCAGCCCGACCGGGGGAGAAGATACGCAGTATTTT.

The chain combines TRBV5-1 with TRBJ2-2, with D possibly TRBD1 on 5 matching bases. The CDR3 extends over 14 amino acids. Trimming cost V 3 bases and J 3 bases, with 9 bases left between them. CDR1 and CDR2 (germline): SGHRS, YFSETQ. The CDR3 is CASSSLRDTGELFF. Written as DNA, the CDR3 is TGCGCCAGCAGCTCGCTCAGGGACACCGGGGAGCTGTTTTTT.

This rearrangement joins TRBV7-2 to TRBJ2-7; 8 bases are a match to TRBD2. Per germline, CDR1 SGHTA and CDR2 FQGNSA. This CDR3 is built from 15 residues. The V and J ends lost 7 bases and 3 bases, in that order; junction bases with no gene match: 11. CDR3 protein: CASTRDPSGSYEQYF. The DNA for the CDR3 is TGTGCCAGCACCAGAGACCCCAGCGGGAGCTACGAGCAGTACTTC.

This sequence joins TRBV5-1 and TRBJ2-7, with 10 positions matching TRBD2. In germline, CDR1 is SGHRS, CDR2 YFSETQ. CDR3 length: 15 residues. V shed 5 bases and J 4 bases; nucleotides not matched to a gene: 9. This CDR3 reads CASRLSLAGAYEQYF. DNA for the CDR3: TGCGCCAGCAGGCTCAGTCTAGCGGGAGCGTACGAGCAGTACTTC.

V usage is TRBV12-5 and J usage is TRBJ2-3; 10 bases line up with TRBD2. The J segment lost 4 bases and the V segment lost 0 bases, leaving 7 bases of the junction unmatched. CDR3 size: 17 residues. Germline V gene sequence: CDR1 LGHNT, CDR2 FRNRAP. The CDR3 loop is CASGLVVKREGPDTQYF. DNA for the CDR3: TGTGCTAGTGGTTTGGTTGTCAAGCGGGAGGGCCCAGATACGCAGTATTTT.

The chain joins TRBV9 to TRBJ2-5; D unresolved. There are 14 residues in the CDR3. V gave up 0 bases and J gave up 5 bases, with 11 bases separating them. Germline CDR1 and CDR2: SGDLS and YYNGEE. Here the CDR3 DNA reads TGTGCCAGCAGCGTAGGACCTCTAAAGGAGACCCAGTACTTC. Its translation: CASSVGPLKETQYF.

This clone was seen only a few times. This rearrangement joins TRBV4-3 to TRBJ2-7; 9 bases match TRBD1. Trimming cost V 1 base and J 3 bases; bases outside gene matches: 7. This CDR3 spans 16 amino acids. CDR1 and CDR2 (germline): LGHNA, YSLEER. CDR3 coding DNA: TGCGCCAGCAGCCAAGTATGGGGACAGGGAAACTACGAGCAGTACTTC. This codes for CASSQVWGQGNYEQYF.

The chain has TRBV5-5 and TRBJ2-3; 11 bases are shared with TRBD1. There are 15 residues in the CDR3. Germline trimming cut 4 bases from V and 4 bases from J; bases unmatched to any gene: 5. Germline V CDR1 and CDR2: SGHKS, YYEKEE (reference sequence). The CDR3 region has the DNA TGTGCCAGCAGCCCGGGACAGGGGGACGCAGATACGCAGTATTTT. This encodes CASSPGQGDADTQYF.

About this clone: Other DNA sequences within the sample encode an identical CDR3. The chain employs TRBV29-1 and TRBJ1-1, with a possible D match to TRBD1 (5 bases). Per germline, CDR1 SQVTM and CDR2 ANQGSEA. The CDR3 has 12 residues. Deletions cut 4 bases from V and 3 bases from J, with 9 bases between. CDR3 nucleotides: TGCAGCGTTGGCACGGGGGACACTGAAGCTTTCTTT. Translating it yields CSVGTGDTEAFF.